This entry lists 21 T cell receptor beta chains sequenced from one sample in a study of blood T cell repertoires in COVID-19. The repertoire was sequenced with immunoSEQ multiplex PCR; TCRdb's copy has only in-frame clones and lacks some. The table records approximately 270,000 clones, about 80% of them present only once. Material for sequencing was peripheral blood. Receptors were obtained from a man aged 80 or over with acute or convalescent COVID-19.

The chain's CDR3 is CATSPGRGPSNEKLFF. The CDR3, as DNA: TGTGCCACCAGCCCTGGCAGGGGGCCTTCTAATGAAAAACTGTTTTTT. The chain uses TRBV15 and TRBJ1-4; TRBD1 aligns across 8 bases. CDR1 is LNHNV, CDR2 YYDKDF, per germline (reference sequence). V lost 5 bases, J lost 3 bases, and 8 bases stayed unmatched. This CDR3 is 16 amino acids long.

This chain uses TRBV7-9 with TRBJ1-5, with D perhaps matching TRBD1 (5 bases). The germline gives CDR1 SEHNR, CDR2 FQNEAQ (reference sequence). Trimming stripped 6 bases from V and 8 bases from J, with 14 bases between. This CDR3 is 13 amino acids long. This CDR3 reads CASSFSAGEPQHF. In DNA form, the CDR3 reads TGTGCCAGCAGTTTTTCAGCGGGGGAGCCCCAGCATTTT.

This clone was seen just once. The chain carries TRBV5-8 and TRBJ2-5; maybe TRBD2 (6 bases). The CDR3 runs to 16 residues. V shed 4 bases and J shed 4 bases, with 20 bases lying between them. From germline, CDR1 is SGHTS and CDR2 YDEGEE. The CDR3 here is CASSQKRGNFLETQYF. The DNA for the CDR3 is TGTGCCAGCAGCCAAAAACGCGGGAACTTCCTAGAGACCCAGTACTTC.

This clone showed up just a few times. The chain combines TRBV5-1 with TRBJ2-7; 7 positions agree with TRBD1. V lost 4 bases to trimming and J lost 3 bases; unmatched junction nucleotides: 10. From germline, CDR1 is SGHRS and CDR2 YFSETQ. CDR3 length equals 15 residues. The CDR3 is CASSLATGIGYEQYF. The CDR3 DNA reads TGCGCCAGCAGCCTGGCGACAGGGATCGGCTACGAGCAGTACTTC.

This sequence joins TRBV7-9 and TRBJ2-7, with TRBD1 matching 7 bases. The germline gives CDR1 SEHNR, CDR2 FQNEAQ (reference sequence). The CDR3 is made up of 15 amino acids. V was clipped by 0 bases and J by 2 bases; unmatched bases: 4. The CDR3 region is CASSLAGTATYEQYF. The CDR3 DNA reads as TGTGCCAGCAGCTTAGCCGGGACAGCAACCTACGAGCAGTACTTC.

This clone has just a few counts. V and J are TRBV11-2 and TRBJ2-7; perhaps TRBD1 as D (6 bases). The CDR3 runs 15 residues. Per the germline V gene, CDR1 is SGHAT and CDR2 is FQNNGV. Trimming pared 5 bases from V and 0 bases from J, leaving 14 bases between. This CDR3 reads CASSPLRQVSYEQYF. The CDR3 DNA is TGTGCCAGCAGCCCCCTACGACAGGTCTCCTACGAGCAGTACTTC.

In this sample, this clone turned up a few times. The chain combines TRBV6-6 with TRBJ2-1; 9 nucleotides match TRBD1. CDR3 length: 15 amino acids. The germline gives CDR1 MNHNY, CDR2 SVGAGI (reference sequence). The V and J ends lost 2 bases and 6 bases, in that order; junction bases with no gene match: 5. This CDR3 is CASSYVRGQGNEQFF. The CDR3 nucleotides read TGTGCCAGCAGTTACGTCAGGGGACAGGGCAATGAGCAGTTCTTC.

This CDR3 reads CASSTGTGGLVGNEQFF. The CDR3 DNA is TGTGCCAGCAGCACGGGGACAGGGGGCCTAGTAGGGAATGAGCAGTTCTTC. This chain joins TRBV7-2 and TRBJ2-1, with TRBD1 matching 12 bases. V lost 5 bases and J lost 7; bases outside the gene matches: 12. The CDR3 runs 17 residues. In germline, CDR1 is SGHTA, CDR2 FQGNSA. Full variable domain (rest looked up from reference TRBV7-2 and TRBJ2-1): GAGVSQSPSNKVTEKGKDVELRCDPISGHTALYWYRQSLGQGLEFLIYFQGNSAPDKSGLPSDRFSAERTGGSVSTLTIQRTQQEDSAVYLCASSTGTGGLVGNEQFFGPGTRLTVL.

This clone was counted between two and nine times. CDR3 DNA sequence: TGTGCCAGCAGTGATGAGAGGGCCTATGGCTACACCTTC. The encoded protein is CASSDERAYGYTF. This chain links TRBV2 with TRBJ1-2; D is undetermined. CDR1 is SNHLY, CDR2 FYNNEI, per germline. The CDR3 runs 13 residues. Trimming took off 3 bases at V and 4 bases at J, with 9 bases between the two ends. Full variable domain (missing parts from reference TRBV2 and TRBJ1-2): EPEVTQTPSHQVTQMGQEVILRCVPISNHLYFYWYRQILGQKVEFLVSFYNNEISEKSEIFDDQFSVERPDGSNFTLKIRSTKLEDSAMYFCASSDERAYGYTFGSGTRLTVV.

V is TRBV6-2 or TRBV6-3 and J is TRBJ2-5; the D is unclear. The CDR3 runs 16 residues. Trimming stripped 0 bases from V and 1 base from J, with 12 bases between. Per germline, CDR1 MNHEY and CDR2 SVGEGT. CDR3 residues: CASSYSIRESQETQYF. In DNA form, the CDR3 reads TGTGCCAGCAGTTACTCGATAAGAGAATCCCAAGAGACCCAGTACTTC.

The chain uses TRBV5-8 and TRBJ2-1, with 7 nucleotides matching TRBD1. The V segment lost 4 bases and the J segment 1 base; nucleotides outside the gene matches: 5. Germline loops: CDR1 SGHTS, CDR2 YDEGEE. The CDR3 runs to 15 residues. The CDR3 sequence is CASSKWGQSYNEQFF. In DNA, the CDR3 is TGTGCCAGCAGCAAATGGGGACAGTCCTACAATGAGCAGTTCTTC.

The genes are TRBV18 and TRBJ1-2; 10 nucleotides match TRBD1. The CDR3 consists of 19 residues. The junction had 13 bases not matched to a gene; V was cut back by 3 bases and J by 0 bases. Germline loops: CDR1 KGHSH, CDR2 LQKENI. CDR3: CASSPVARDRGAANYGYTF. CDR3 DNA: TGTGCCAGCTCACCCGTCGCGAGGGACAGGGGAGCAGCTAACTATGGCTACACCTTC.

The chain carries TRBV2 and TRBJ2-3, with 7 bases matching TRBD2. Trimming took 8 bases from V and 0 from J; bases not matched to a gene: 8. The CDR3 consists of 15 residues. Germline V gives CDR1 SNHLY, CDR2 FYNNEI. As DNA, the CDR3 is TGTGCCAGCCGAAAAAGGGACTACAGCACAGATACGCAGTATTTT. Protein sequence: CASRKRDYSTDTQYF.

The genes are TRBV25-1 and TRBJ1-6; 8 bases fit TRBD1. Unmatched junction bases numbered 9, after V lost 1 base and J lost 10 bases. CDR3 length: 16 residues. The germline V gene has CDR1 MGHDK and CDR2 SYGVNS. CDR3 sequence: CASSEFGQGRKSPLHF. The CDR3 coding sequence is TGTGCCAGCAGTGAATTCGGACAGGGAAGGAAGTCACCCCTCCACTTT.

The rearrangement joins TRBV27 to TRBJ2-5; the match to TRBD2 covers 9 bases. CDR3 length: 15 residues. Trimming at V came to 5 bases and at J to 7 bases, leaving 11 bases not matched to a gene. CDR1 is MNHEY and CDR2 is SMNVEV in the germline V gene (reference sequence). CDR3 nucleotides: TGTGCCAGCAGTGGACTTGCGGGGGGGCGGGCGACCCAGTACTTC. Translated, it gives CASSGLAGGRATQYF.

CDR3 bases: TGCGCCAGCAGCCCCGGAGGGGGCCCAAATCACAATGAGCAGTTCTTC. Translation: CASSPGGGPNHNEQFF. The rearrangement uses TRBV5-1 and TRBJ2-1; tentative D call: TRBD1 (7 bases). Per germline, CDR1 SGHRS and CDR2 YFSETQ. This CDR3 has 16 residues. V lost 4 bases and J lost 5, with 19 bases in between.

The chain carries TRBV15 and TRBJ1-2, with a weak D call TRBD1 (5 bases). Germline lookup yields CDR1 LNHNV and CDR2 YYDKDF (reference sequence). V lost 0 bases, J lost 7 bases, and 9 bases lay in between. The CDR3 is 13 residues long. The CDR3 DNA sequence: TGTGCCACCAGCAGAGACAGGGTGACTGGCTACACCTTC. This sequence encodes CATSRDRVTGYTF.

The V gene is TRBV3-1 (or the pseudogene TRBV3-2), the J gene TRBJ1-6; no clear D. Germline V gene lookup returns CDR1 LGHDT and CDR2 YNNKEL (reference sequence). The V end lost 4 bases, the J end lost 7 bases, and 5 bases lay between the germline ends. This CDR3 has 12 amino acids. The CDR3 reads CASSRQNSPLHF. The CDR3, as DNA: TGTGCCAGCAGCCGCCAGAATTCACCCCTCCACTTT.

The chain is built from TRBV18 and TRBJ1-5, with 8 bases aligning to TRBD1. The trim removed 6 bases at V and 3 bases at J, leaving 7 bases unmatched. The germline CDR1 and CDR2 sequences are KGHSH and LQKENI. This CDR3 has 15 residues. The CDR3 DNA reads as TGTGCCAGCTCCCTACGGACAGGGATCAATCAGCCCCAGCATTTT. Amino acids: CASSLRTGINQPQHF.

For this clone: Other DNA variants within this sample encode the same CDR3. The V call is TRBV28, the J call TRBJ2-7; 10 bases are a match to TRBD1. The CDR3 consists of 15 residues. The germline V gene has CDR1 MDHEN and CDR2 SYDVKM. Unmatched junction bases numbered 4, after V lost 4 bases and J lost 1 base. CDR3 sequence (DNA): TGTGCCAGCAGTTCGACAGGGGGCCCTTCCTACGAGCAGTACTTC. Its translation is CASSSTGGPSYEQYF.

V and J are TRBV5-1 and TRBJ1-2, with D possibly TRBD1 on 6 matching bases. With 4 bases removed from V and 8 bases from J, the gap between germline ends came to 15 bases. CDR1 is SGHRS, CDR2 YFSETQ, per germline. This CDR3 is built from 13 residues. CDR3 loop: CASSPTGKEGYTF. CDR3 in DNA: TGCGCCAGCAGCCCCACAGGGAAAGAGGGCTACACCTTC. The whole variable domain, filled in from reference TRBV5-1 and TRBJ1-2, reads KAGVTQTPRYLIKTRGQQVTLSCSPISGHRSVSWYQQTPGQGLQFLFEYFSETQRNKGNFPGRFSGRQFSNSRSEMNVSTLELGDSALYLCASSPTGKEGYTFGSGTRLTVV.